Listed below are T cell receptor beta chains from one sample, sequenced in a study of shared clonotypes between healthy human individuals. Assay: immunoSEQ multiplex PCR; the TCRdb copy retains only in-frame clones and omits some. The table records roughly 500,000 clones, 81% of them present only once. Input material: PBMCs. The receptors derive from a woman aged 40 to 50 in good health. Some clones in this sample may be carry-over from other donors' samples. Both conserved end residues are part of each CDR3. A D gene is named only where the DNA matches it firmly. Some rows mark clone size as missing; the rest say once, few, many or name a class of expanded clone.

abundance: .; d_gene: TRBD1; j_gene: TRBJ1-1; v_gene: TRBV15; CDR3nt: TGTGCCACCGGGGGACAGGCGAACACTGAAGCTTTCTTT; CDR3aa: CATGGQANTEAFF
abundance: .; d_gene: TRBD2; j_gene: TRBJ2-5; v_gene: TRBV5-6; CDR3nt: TGTGCCAGCAGCTTGGGACTAGCGCCCCAAGAGACCCAGTACTTC; CDR3aa: CASSLGLAPQETQYF
abundance: .; d_gene: .; j_gene: TRBJ1-2; v_gene: TRBV28; CDR3nt: TGTGCCAGCAGTTTAATAGGAGGGAGGGTTGGCTACACCTTC; CDR3aa: CASSLIGGRVGYTF
abundance: .; d_gene: .; j_gene: TRBJ1-2; v_gene: TRBV18; CDR3nt: TGTGCCAGCTCACGAACCCGGGAGGGTACCAGTATAGGTGGCTACACCTTC; CDR3aa: CASSRTREGTSIGGYTF
abundance: .; d_gene: TRBD2; j_gene: TRBJ2-5; v_gene: TRBV4-1; CDR3nt: TGCGCCAGCAGCCTTAGCGGGTTGGAACAAGAGACCCAGTACTTC; CDR3aa: CASSLSGLEQETQYF
abundance: .; d_gene: .; j_gene: TRBJ2-1; v_gene: TRBV5-4; CDR3nt: TGTGCCAGCAGCTGGGGTGCGGTTTCCTACAATGAGCAGTTCTTC; CDR3aa: CASSWGAVSYNEQFF
abundance: .; d_gene: TRBD1; j_gene: TRBJ2-2; v_gene: TRBV7-8; CDR3nt: TGTGCCAGCAGCTCCGGGACAGAGAACACCGGGGAGCTGTTTTTT; CDR3aa: CASSSGTENTGELFF
abundance: few; d_gene: TRBD2; j_gene: TRBJ2-1; v_gene: TRBV9; CDR3nt: TGTGCCAGCAGCGCCCGGACTAGCGGGAGTTACTCTGCCAATGAGCAGTTCTTC; CDR3aa: CASSARTSGSYSANEQFF
abundance: .; d_gene: .; j_gene: TRBJ1-2; v_gene: TRBV28; CDR3nt: TGTGCCAGCAGTTCCTCCGGGACAACCTATGGCTACACCTTC; CDR3aa: CASSSSGTTYGYTF
abundance: .; d_gene: TRBD2; j_gene: TRBJ2-5; v_gene: TRBV4-2; CDR3nt: TGTGCCAGCAGCCAAGGGACTAGCGGGCCTCAAGAGACCCAGTACTTC; CDR3aa: CASSQGTSGPQETQYF
abundance: once; d_gene: .; j_gene: TRBJ2-5; v_gene: TRBV30; CDR3nt: TGTGCCTGGAGTGTAGGGGGGGCCGAGACCCAGTACTTC; CDR3aa: CAWSVGGAETQYF
abundance: many; d_gene: TRBD1; j_gene: TRBJ1-2; v_gene: TRBV6-5; CDR3nt: TGTGCCAGCAGCTTGGACAGGTTGGGCTACACCTTC; CDR3aa: CASSLDRLGYTF
abundance: .; d_gene: .; j_gene: TRBJ2-7; v_gene: TRBV5-4; CDR3nt: TGTGCCAGCAGCTTGAGTAGCGGCCCGAGCTACGAGCAGTACTTC; CDR3aa: CASSLSSGPSYEQYF
abundance: .; d_gene: .; j_gene: TRBJ2-7; v_gene: TRBV4-3; CDR3nt: TGCGCCAGCAGCCAAGAGAGTAGGCCAGATCCCCCCTACGAGCAGTACTTC; CDR3aa: CASSQESRPDPPYEQYF
abundance: .; d_gene: .; j_gene: TRBJ2-1; v_gene: TRBV9; CDR3nt: TGTGCCAGCAGCGTAGCCGGGACCGCTCCTATTGGCAATGAGCAGTTCTTC; CDR3aa: CASSVAGTAPIGNEQFF
abundance: .; d_gene: TRBD2; j_gene: TRBJ2-5; v_gene: TRBV29-1; CDR3nt: TGCAGCGTTTTCCGCGGGAGAGGGTGGACCCAGTACTTC; CDR3aa: CSVFRGRGWTQYF
abundance: .; d_gene: .; j_gene: TRBJ2-1; v_gene: TRBV27; CDR3nt: TGTGCCAGCAGTTCCCCCCCTATTCCCACTTACAATGAGCAGTTCTTC; CDR3aa: CASSSPPIPTYNEQFF
abundance: .; d_gene: TRBD2; j_gene: TRBJ2-1; v_gene: TRBV4-1; CDR3nt: TGCGCCAGCAGCCAGCCGACTAGCGGACTGTACTCCTACAATGAGCAGTTCTTC; CDR3aa: CASSQPTSGLYSYNEQFF
abundance: .; d_gene: TRBD1; j_gene: TRBJ1-5; v_gene: TRBV7-2; CDR3nt: TGTGCCAGCAGCCTGACAGGGTCCGAAGGTCAGCCCCAGCATTTT; CDR3aa: CASSLTGSEGQPQHF
abundance: .; d_gene: .; j_gene: TRBJ1-2; v_gene: TRBV9; CDR3nt: TGTGCCAGCAGCGTAGGCCCGGGGGACTATGGCTACACCTTC; CDR3aa: CASSVGPGDYGYTF
abundance: .; d_gene: .; j_gene: TRBJ1-5; v_gene: TRBV6-1; CDR3nt: TGTGCCAGCGCAGTGGACAGAGATCAGCCCCAGCATTTT; CDR3aa: CASAVDRDQPQHF
abundance: .; d_gene: .; j_gene: TRBJ2-4; v_gene: TRBV6-1; CDR3nt: TGTGCCAGCAGTGAATCCGGGTGGGGTGGCATTCAGTACTTC; CDR3aa: CASSESGWGGIQYF
abundance: .; d_gene: .; j_gene: TRBJ2-7; v_gene: TRBV6-1; CDR3nt: TGTGCCAGCAGTGAATGGCTCGCGGATCAAGGGGGCGAGCAGTACTTC; CDR3aa: CASSEWLADQGGEQYF
abundance: few; d_gene: .; j_gene: TRBJ1-2; v_gene: TRBV15; CDR3nt: TGTGCCACCAGCAGAGATTTGCAGGGGACCTACACCTTC; CDR3aa: CATSRDLQGTYTF
abundance: many; d_gene: .; j_gene: TRBJ2-2; v_gene: TRBV10-1; CDR3nt: TGCGCCAGCAGTGAGTCAGGGTCCGCTGACACCGGGGAGCTGTTTTTT; CDR3aa: CASSESGSADTGELFF
abundance: .; d_gene: .; j_gene: TRBJ2-7; v_gene: TRBV28; CDR3nt: TGTGCCACCCAAGCGGGACAATCCTACGAGCAGTACTTC; CDR3aa: CATQAGQSYEQYF
abundance: .; d_gene: TRBD1; j_gene: TRBJ2-7; v_gene: TRBV28; CDR3nt: TGTGCCAGCAGTATCTTGGACAGGGGTGGCGAGCAGTACTTC; CDR3aa: CASSILDRGGEQYF
abundance: .; d_gene: .; j_gene: TRBJ2-7; v_gene: TRBV11-3; CDR3nt: TGTGCCAGCAGCCTACTCGGTCTCTACGAGCAGTACTTC; CDR3aa: CASSLLGLYEQYF
abundance: .; d_gene: TRBD2; j_gene: TRBJ2-2; v_gene: TRBV5-4; CDR3nt: TGTGCCAGCACGTCCGGGGGAGCGGGAAAAACCGGGGAGCTGTTTTTT; CDR3aa: CASTSGGAGKTGELFF
abundance: few; d_gene: .; j_gene: TRBJ1-1; v_gene: TRBV5-4; CDR3nt: TGTGCCAGCAGCGATCCTCGGGTCGGGAACACTGAAGCTTTCTTT; CDR3aa: CASSDPRVGNTEAFF
abundance: .; d_gene: TRBD1; j_gene: TRBJ2-7; v_gene: TRBV7-2; CDR3nt: TGTGCCAGCAGCTTAACCAGGGGGCTAGAGCAGTACTTC; CDR3aa: CASSLTRGLEQYF
abundance: .; d_gene: .; j_gene: TRBJ1-1; v_gene: TRBV6-1; CDR3nt: TGTGCCAGCACTTTGCTGGGGGACACTGAAGCTTTCTTT; CDR3aa: CASTLLGDTEAFF
abundance: .; d_gene: .; j_gene: TRBJ2-3; v_gene: TRBV7-8; CDR3nt: TGTGCCAGCTCGACCGGGGCAGGGAGCCCAGATACGCAGTATTTT; CDR3aa: CASSTGAGSPDTQYF
abundance: once; d_gene: .; j_gene: TRBJ2-1; v_gene: TRBV4-3; CDR3nt: TGCGCCAGCAGCCAAGTTACTACCAACAATGAGCAGTTCTTC; CDR3aa: CASSQVTTNNEQFF
abundance: .; d_gene: .; j_gene: TRBJ1-4; v_gene: TRBV6-5; CDR3nt: TGTGCCAGCAGTTACAACGCGGAAGGGGGTGAAAAACTGTTTTTT; CDR3aa: CASSYNAEGGEKLFF